This T cell receptor (beta chain) is drawn from a study of technical replicates of blood from a handful of donors. The CDR3 contains 16 residues. After removal of 2 bases from V and 4 bases from J, the junction contained 6 bases not matched to a gene. CDR1 and CDR2 (germline): MDHEN, SYDVKM. Libraries were prepared by immunoSEQ multiplex PCR; TCRdb keeps only in-frame clonotypes and omits some of them. This table has 55,000 to 65,000 clones, about 93% appearing once. Sequencing was carried out using PBMCs. The clonotype comes from a human donor in good health. Some clones in this sample may be carry-over from other donors' samples. The chain links TRBV28 to TRBJ2-1, with 9 nucleotides matching TRBD2. CDR3: CASSLGLRGGYNEQFF. The CDR3 bases are TGTGCCAGCAGTTTAGGTTTGCGGGGGGGTTACAATGAGCAGTTCTTC.